This T cell receptor (beta chain) comes out of a study of blood T cell repertoires in COVID-19. Study-wide background: Samples taken during acute and convalescent COVID-19 were collected in the United States, Italy and Spain.

Recovery among Cohort 3 donors was established by two negative PCRs, clearance, or symptom resolution. Repertoires were generated with immunoSEQ multiplex PCR, while TCRdb's copy carries only in-frame clones and drops some. The sample yields roughly 220,000 clones, 65% to 85% seen once. Sequencing used PBMCs or T cells enriched from blood (not recorded which). The clonotype comes from a woman between 40 and 50 years old who had recovered from COVID-19.

The CDR3 DNA reads TGCGCCAGCAGCCAGGGAGGTCAAAACACTGAAGCTTTCTTT. It yields the protein CASSQGGQNTEAFF. The chain joins TRBV5-1 to TRBJ1-1; a weak D match, TRBD1 (5 bases). Between the trimmed V and J ends, which lost 4 bases and 2 bases, there was a span of 12 bases. Germline lookup yields CDR1 SGHRS and CDR2 YFSETQ. CDR3 length: 14 amino acids.